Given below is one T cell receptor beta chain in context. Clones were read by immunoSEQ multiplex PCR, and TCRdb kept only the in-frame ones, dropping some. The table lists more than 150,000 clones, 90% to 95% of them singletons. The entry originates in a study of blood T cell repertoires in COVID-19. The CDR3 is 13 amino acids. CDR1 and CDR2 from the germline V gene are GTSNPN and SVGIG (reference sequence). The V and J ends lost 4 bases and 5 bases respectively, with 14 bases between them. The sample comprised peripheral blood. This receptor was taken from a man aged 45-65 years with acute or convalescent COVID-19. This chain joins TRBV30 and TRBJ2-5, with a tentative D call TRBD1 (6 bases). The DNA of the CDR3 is TGTGCCTGGACCCCAGGGGCCGCGGAGACCCAGTACTTC. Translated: CAWTPGAAETQYF.